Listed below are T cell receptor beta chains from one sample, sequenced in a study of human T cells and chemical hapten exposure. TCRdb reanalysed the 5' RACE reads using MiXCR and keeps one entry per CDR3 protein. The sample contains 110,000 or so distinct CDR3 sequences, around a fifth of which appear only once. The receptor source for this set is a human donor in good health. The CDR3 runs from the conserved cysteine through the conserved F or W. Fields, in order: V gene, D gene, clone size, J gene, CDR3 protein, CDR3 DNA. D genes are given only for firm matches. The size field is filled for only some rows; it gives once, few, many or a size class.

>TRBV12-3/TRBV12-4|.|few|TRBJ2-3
CASSFTLETLDLTDTQYF
TGTGCCAGCAGTTTTACTCTCGAGACACTAGATCTCACAGATACGCAGTATTTT
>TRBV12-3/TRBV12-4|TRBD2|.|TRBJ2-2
CASSPLSGKGTGELFF
TGTGCCAGCAGTCCCCTTAGCGGGAAGGGCACCGGGGAGCTGTTTTTT
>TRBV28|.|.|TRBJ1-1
CASSYRTAEAFF
TGTGCCAGCAGTTACAGGACAGCTGAAGCTTTCTTT
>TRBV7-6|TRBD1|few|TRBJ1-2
CASSLAGTGGNGYTF
TGTGCCAGCAGCTTAGCCGGGACAGGGGGCAATGGCTACACCTTC
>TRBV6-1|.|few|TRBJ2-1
CASSEWGEVGEQFF
TGTGCCAGCAGTGAATGGGGGGAAGTTGGTGAGCAGTTCTTC
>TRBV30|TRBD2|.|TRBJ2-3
CAWSAIAGGTDTQYF
TGTGCCTGGAGTGCCATAGCGGGAGGAACAGATACGCAGTATTTT
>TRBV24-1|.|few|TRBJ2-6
CATSSKSSGANVLTF
TGTGCCACCAGTAGTAAGAGCTCTGGGGCCAACGTCCTGACTTTC
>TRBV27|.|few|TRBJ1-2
CASSLAGYYGYTF
TGTGCCAGCAGTTTAGCGGGGTACTATGGCTACACCTTC
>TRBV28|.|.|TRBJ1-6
CGTNSRIQYGQDSPLHF
TGTGGGACAAACTCAAGAATTCAATACGGGCAGGATTCACCCCTCCACTTT
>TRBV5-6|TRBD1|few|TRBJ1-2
CASSTDRDGYTF
TGTGCCAGCAGCACTGACAGGGATGGCTACACCTTC
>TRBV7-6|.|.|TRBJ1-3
CASSGGLPGNTIYF
TGTGCCAGCAGCGGAGGGTTGCCTGGAAACACCATATATTTT
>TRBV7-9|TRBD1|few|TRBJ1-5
CASRGTGTNQPQHF
TGTGCCAGCAGGGGGACAGGGACCAATCAGCCCCAGCATTTT
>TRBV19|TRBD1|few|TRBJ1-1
CASSIRDRDMNTEAFF
TGTGCCAGTAGTATTCGGGACAGGGATATGAACACTGAAGCTTTCTTT
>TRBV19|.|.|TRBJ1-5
CASSMYAESNQPQHF
TGTGCCAGTAGTATGTACGCAGAAAGCAATCAGCCCCAGCATTTT
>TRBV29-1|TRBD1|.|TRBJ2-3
CSVETGVTDTQYF
TGCAGCGTTGAGACAGGGGTTACGGATACGCAGTATTTT
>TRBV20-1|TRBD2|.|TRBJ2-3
CSAGAGGTDTQYF
TGCAGTGCGGGAGCGGGAGGAACAGATACGCAGTATTTT
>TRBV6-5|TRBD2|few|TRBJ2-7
CASSPAPGTTTYEQYF
TGTGCCAGCAGTCCGGCACCCGGGACTACAACCTACGAGCAGTACTTC
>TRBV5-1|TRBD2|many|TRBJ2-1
CASSSAGAVGDEQFF
TGCGCCAGCAGCTCAGCGGGAGCAGTAGGTGATGAGCAGTTCTTC
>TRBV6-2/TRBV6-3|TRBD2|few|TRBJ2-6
CASSSRTSGSSGANVLTF
TGTGCCAGCAGTTCCCGGACTAGCGGGAGCTCTGGGGCCAACGTCCTGACTTTC
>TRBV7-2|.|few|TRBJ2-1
CASSLGALVINEQFF
TGTGCCAGCAGCTTAGGGGCACTAGTAATCAATGAGCAGTTCTTC
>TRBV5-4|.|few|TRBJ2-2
CASRPGVNTGELFF
TGTGCCAGCAGACCAGGGGTGAACACCGGGGAGCTGTTTTTT
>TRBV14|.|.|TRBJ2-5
CASSQDLSETQYF
TGTGCCAGCAGCCAAGATCTCAGTGAGACCCAGTACTTC
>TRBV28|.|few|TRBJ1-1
CATNPGVINTEAFF
TGTGCCACCAACCCGGGGGTTATTAACACTGAAGCTTTCTTT
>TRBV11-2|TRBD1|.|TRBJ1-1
CASSLVTGGGTEAFF
TGTGCCAGCAGCTTGGTGACAGGGGGGGGGACTGAAGCTTTCTTT
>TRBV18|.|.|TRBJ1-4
CASSPNTGANEKLFF
TGTGCCAGCTCCCCCAATACGGGGGCTAATGAAAAACTGTTTTTT
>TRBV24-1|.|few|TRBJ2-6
CATSALPGDGSSGANVLTF
TGTGCCACCAGTGCCCTTCCGGGGGACGGGAGCTCTGGGGCCAACGTCCTGACTTTC
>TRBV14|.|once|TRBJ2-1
CASSPLGGNNEQFF
TGTGCCAGCAGCCCCCTCGGGGGTAACAATGAGCAGTTCTTC
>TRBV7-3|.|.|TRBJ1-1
CASSLTLSSEAFF
TGTGCCAGCAGCTTAACGTTGAGTTCTGAAGCTTTCTTT
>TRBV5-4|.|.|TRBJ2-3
CASSLQGPTDTQYF
TGTGCCAGCAGCTTACAGGGACCGACAGATACGCAGTATTTT
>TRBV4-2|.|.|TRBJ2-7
CASSHAGTRGHEQYF
TGTGCCAGCAGCCATGCCGGGACACGGGGCCACGAGCAGTACTTC
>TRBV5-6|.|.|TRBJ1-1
CASSLLDLRDTEAFF
TGTGCCAGCAGCCTTCTCGACCTGAGGGACACTGAAGCTTTCTTT
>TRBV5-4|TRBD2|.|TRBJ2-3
CASSSTGEREKAQYF
TGTGCCAGCAGCTCCACCGGGGAGCGGGAGAAGGCGCAGTATTTT
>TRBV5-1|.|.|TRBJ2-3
CASSLGPASRADTQYF
TGCGCCAGCAGCTTGGGGCCAGCCTCGAGGGCAGATACGCAGTATTTT
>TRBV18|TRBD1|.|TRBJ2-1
CASSPLRQGREQFF
TGTGCCAGCTCACCCTTAAGACAGGGCCGGGAGCAGTTCTTC
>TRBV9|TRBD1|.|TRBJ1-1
CASSAGQVPDTEAFF
TGTGCCAGCAGCGCCGGACAGGTCCCAGACACTGAAGCTTTCTTT
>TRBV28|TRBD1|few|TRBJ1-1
CASSYPGQVNTEAFF
TGTGCCAGCAGTTACCCGGGACAGGTAAACACTGAAGCTTTCTTT
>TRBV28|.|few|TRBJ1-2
CASSLSSGPGGYTF
TGTGCCAGCAGTCTTTCGTCGGGCCCCGGAGGCTACACCTTC
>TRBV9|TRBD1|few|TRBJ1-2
CASSVDPRRGQNYGYTF
TGTGCCAGCAGCGTAGATCCCCGTAGGGGACAGAACTATGGCTACACCTTC
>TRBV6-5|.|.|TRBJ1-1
CATEKGTEAFF
TGTGCCACAGAAAAGGGCACTGAAGCTTTCTTT
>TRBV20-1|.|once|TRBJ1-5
CSVGQEDGMSNQPQHF
TGCAGTGTGGGGCAGGAGGACGGTATGAGCAATCAGCCCCAGCATTTT
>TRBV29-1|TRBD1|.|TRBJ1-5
CSVVRLGQGLNQPQHF
TGCAGCGTTGTTCGCCTGGGACAGGGGCTCAATCAGCCCCAGCATTTT
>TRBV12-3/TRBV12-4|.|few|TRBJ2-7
CASSPYRQEQYF
TGTGCCAGCAGTCCCTATCGGCAAGAGCAGTACTTC
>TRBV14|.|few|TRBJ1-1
CASSRLVNTEAFF
TGTGCCAGCAGCCGACTGGTCAACACTGAAGCTTTCTTT
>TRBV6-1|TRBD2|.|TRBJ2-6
CASSVWGGSSGANVLTF
TGTGCCAGCAGTGTCTGGGGGGGGAGCTCTGGGGCCAACGTCCTGACTTTC
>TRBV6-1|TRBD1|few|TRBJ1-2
CASRGQTNYGYTF
TGTGCCTCCCGGGGACAGACTAACTATGGCTACACCTTC
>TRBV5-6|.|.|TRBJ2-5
CASSRAGAAETQYF
TGTGCCAGCAGCCGTGCCGGGGCGGCGGAGACCCAGTACTTC
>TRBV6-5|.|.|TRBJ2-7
CASRTLTGDSPYEQYF
TGTGCCAGCAGAACACTAACAGGGGACTCCCCCTACGAGCAGTACTTC
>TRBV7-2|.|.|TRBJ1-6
CASSIGPYNSPLHF
TGTGCCAGCAGCATCGGTCCCTATAATTCACCCCTCCACTTT
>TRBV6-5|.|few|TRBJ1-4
CASSYSPNEKLFF
TGTGCCAGCAGTTACTCACCAAATGAAAAACTGTTTTTT
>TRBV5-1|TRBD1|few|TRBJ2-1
CASSYFPLRDRGYNEQFF
TGCGCCAGCAGCTATTTCCCACTCCGGGACAGGGGTTACAATGAGCAGTTCTTC
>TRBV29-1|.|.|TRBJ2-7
CSVELGRPYEQYF
TGCAGCGTTGAACTCGGACGGCCCTACGAGCAGTACTTC
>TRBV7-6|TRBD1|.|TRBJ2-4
CASSPAGGSDIQYF
TGTGCCAGCAGCCCGGCAGGGGGCAGCGACATTCAGTACTTC
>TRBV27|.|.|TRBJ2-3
CASRPSLGTDTQYF
TGTGCCAGCCGGCCTTCCTTGGGCACAGATACGCAGTATTTT
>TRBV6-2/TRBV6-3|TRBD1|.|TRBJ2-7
CASSSMGQGNYEQYF
TGTGCCAGCAGTTCTATGGGACAGGGGAACTACGAGCAGTACTTC